This T cell receptor beta chain was documented in a study of T cell changes during pregnancy in multiple sclerosis. Deletions cut 0 bases from V and 5 bases from J, with 26 bases between. Germline V CDR1 and CDR2: LNHDA, SQIVND (reference sequence). The CDR3 sequence is 20 residues long. Measured with immunoSEQ multiplex PCR; TCRdb has only the in-frame clones, and not every one. The sample has over 25,000 clones, about 92% seen once. The chain links TRBV19 to TRBJ1-5, with D possibly TRBD1 on 6 matching bases. The receptor was derived from a female donor with multiple sclerosis, enrolled in a pregnancy study. Sequenced here: CD4+ T cells from peripheral blood mononuclear cells, sampled in the second trimester of pregnancy. The CDR3 is CASSIDRFRGAGSQDQPQHF. CDR3 DNA: TGTGCCAGTAGTATAGATCGATTTCGGGGGGCAGGTTCTCAAGATCAGCCCCAGCATTTT.